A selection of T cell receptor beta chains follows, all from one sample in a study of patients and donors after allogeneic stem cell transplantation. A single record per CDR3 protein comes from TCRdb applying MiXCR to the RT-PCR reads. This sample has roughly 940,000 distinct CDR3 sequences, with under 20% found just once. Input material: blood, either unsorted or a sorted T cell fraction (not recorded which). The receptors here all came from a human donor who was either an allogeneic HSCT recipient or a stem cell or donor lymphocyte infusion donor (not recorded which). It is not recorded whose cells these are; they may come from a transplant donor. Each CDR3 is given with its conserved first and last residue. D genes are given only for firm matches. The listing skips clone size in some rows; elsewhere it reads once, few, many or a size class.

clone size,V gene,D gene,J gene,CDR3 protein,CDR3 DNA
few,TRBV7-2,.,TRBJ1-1,CASRHTRGGSEAFF,TGTGCCAGCAGACACACTCGGGGAGGTTCTGAAGCTTTCTTT
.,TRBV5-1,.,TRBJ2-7,CASSLTGVGEQYF,TGCGCCAGCAGCTTGACCGGTGTCGGAGAGCAGTACTTC
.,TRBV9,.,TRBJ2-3,CASSVKWGTDTHYF,TGTGCCAGCAGCGTTAAGTGGGGCACAGATACGCACTATTTT
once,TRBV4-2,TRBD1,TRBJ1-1,CASSQDHQGARSEAFF,TGTGCCAGCAGCCAAGATCATCAGGGGGCACGATCTGAAGCTTTCTTT
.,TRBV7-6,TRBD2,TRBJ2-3,CASSPGGAGGDTQYF,TGTGCCAGCAGCCCAGGAGGGGCGGGAGGGGATACGCAGTATTTT
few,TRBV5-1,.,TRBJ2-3,CASSAPDNPTDTQYF,TGCGCCAGCAGCGCCCCGGACAATCCCACAGATACGCAGTATTTT
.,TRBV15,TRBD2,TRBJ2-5,CATSRVGASGRQETQYF,TGTGCCACCAGCAGAGTCGGCGCTAGCGGGCGTCAAGAGACCCAGTACTTC
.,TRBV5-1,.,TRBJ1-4,CASSTALNEKLFF,TGCGCCAGCAGCACGGCCCTTAATGAAAAACTGTTTTTT
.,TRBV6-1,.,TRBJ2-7,CATQGQNRYEQYF,TGTGCCACCCAAGGGCAGAATAGGTACGAGCAGTACTTC
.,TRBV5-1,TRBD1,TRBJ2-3,CASSVPGQGRRITDTQYF,TGCGCCAGCAGCGTACCGGGACAGGGGAGGCGAATCACAGATACGCAGTATTTT
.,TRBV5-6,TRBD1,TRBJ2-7,CASSGGQGAIYEQYF,TGTGCCAGCAGCGGGGGACAGGGGGCCATATACGAGCAGTACTTC
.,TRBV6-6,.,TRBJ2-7,CASTLGDEQYF,TGTGCCAGCACTCTCGGGGACGAGCAGTACTTC
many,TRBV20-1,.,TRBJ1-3,CSAVMTASSGNTIYF,TGCAGTGCCGTAATGACGGCTTCCTCTGGAAACACCATATATTTT
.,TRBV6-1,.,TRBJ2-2,CASSPFSAGSRTGELFF,TGTGCCAGCAGTCCCTTTTCCGCGGGGTCTCGGACCGGGGAGCTGTTTTTT
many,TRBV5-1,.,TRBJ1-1,CASSLAAGERGNTEAFF,TGCGCCAGCAGCTTGGCTGCAGGGGAACGTGGGAACACTGAAGCTTTCTTT
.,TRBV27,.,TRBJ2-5,CASSLFRGSETQYF,TGTGCCAGCAGTTTATTTCGGGGTTCAGAGACCCAGTACTTC
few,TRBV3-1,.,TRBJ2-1,CASSQARNEQFF,TGTGCCAGCAGCCAAGCAAGGAATGAGCAGTTCTTC
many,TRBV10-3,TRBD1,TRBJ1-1,CAISESRGQGAEAFF,TGTGCCATCAGTGAGTCAAGGGGACAGGGAGCTGAAGCTTTCTTT
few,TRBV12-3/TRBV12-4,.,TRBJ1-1,CASRAPGEPEAFF,TGTGCCAGCAGAGCCCCGGGTGAACCTGAAGCTTTCTTT
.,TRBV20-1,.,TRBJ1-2,CSARDGYTF,TGCAGTGCTAGAGATGGTTACACCTTC
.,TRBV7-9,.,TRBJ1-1,CASSRPRNTEAFF,TGTGCCAGCAGCCGACCCAGGAACACTGAAGCTTTCTTT
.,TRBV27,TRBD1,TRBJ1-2,CASSASNRGYGYTF,TGTGCCAGCAGTGCCAGTAACAGGGGCTATGGCTACACCTTC
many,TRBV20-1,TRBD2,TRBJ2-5,CSAPRPGGARETQYF,TGCAGTGCTCCCCGTCCGGGGGGTGCACGGGAGACCCAGTACTTC
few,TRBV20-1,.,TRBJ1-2,CSARGGSNYGYTF,TGCAGTGCTAGGGGGGGCAGTAACTATGGCTACACCTTC
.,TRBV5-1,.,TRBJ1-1,CASSVVGQPTAFF,TGCGCCAGCAGCGTAGTGGGACAACCGACGGCTTTCTTT
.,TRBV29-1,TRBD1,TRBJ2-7,CSVTRTGAYEQYF,TGCAGCGTAACCCGGACAGGGGCCTACGAGCAGTACTTC
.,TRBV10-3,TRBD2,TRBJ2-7,CAISRASGGHYEQYF,TGTGCCATCAGTAGGGCTAGCGGGGGACATTACGAGCAGTACTTC
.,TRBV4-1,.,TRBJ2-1,CASSQDGIVGPNEQFF,TGCGCCAGCAGCCAAGATGGTATAGTGGGGCCTAATGAGCAGTTCTTC
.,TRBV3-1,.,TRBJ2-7,CASSTNDEQYF,TGTGCCAGCAGCACGAACGACGAGCAGTACTTC
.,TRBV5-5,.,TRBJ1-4,CASSGKDAQGAYEKLFF,TGTGCCAGCAGCGGGAAGGACGCCCAGGGAGCGTATGAAAAACTGTTTTTT
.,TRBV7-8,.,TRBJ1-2,CASSLDPIRRSDYGYTF,TGTGCCAGCAGCTTAGACCCCATCCGGCGAAGCGACTATGGCTACACCTTC
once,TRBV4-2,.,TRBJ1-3,CASSQDGRPGNTIYF,TGTGCCAGCAGCCAAGACGGCAGGCCTGGAAACACCATATATTTT
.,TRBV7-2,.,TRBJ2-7,CASSNILTDWRYEQYF,TGTGCCAGCAGCAATATTTTGACAGATTGGCGGTACGAGCAGTACTTC
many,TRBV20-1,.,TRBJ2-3,CSARGGRGSTDTQYF,TGCAGTGCTAGAGGTGGGCGGGGAAGCACAGATACGCAGTATTTT
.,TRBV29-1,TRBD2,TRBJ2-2,CSVLGLAGNTGELFF,TGCAGCGTCCTCGGACTAGCGGGAAACACCGGGGAGCTGTTTTTT
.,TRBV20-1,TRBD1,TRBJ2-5,CSARQGAGGETQYF,TGCAGTGCCCGACAGGGGGCTGGGGGTGAGACCCAGTACTTC
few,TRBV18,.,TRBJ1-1,CASSPTQHTEAFF,TGTGCCAGCTCACCAACCCAGCACACTGAAGCTTTCTTT
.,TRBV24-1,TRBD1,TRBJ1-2,CATRGEGQESF,TGTGCCACCCGCGGGGAAGGACAGGAGTCCTTC
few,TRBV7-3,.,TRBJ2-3,CASSQQRLGKGTDTQYF,TGTGCCAGCAGTCAACAGAGACTTGGAAAGGGCACAGATACGCAGTATTTT
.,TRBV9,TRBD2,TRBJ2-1,CASSVDPSGVLIQEQFF,TGTGCCAGCAGCGTAGATCCTAGCGGAGTCCTTATACAGGAGCAGTTCTTC
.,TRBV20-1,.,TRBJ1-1,CSATKGDGTEAFF,TGCAGTGCTACGAAGGGTGATGGCACTGAAGCTTTCTTT
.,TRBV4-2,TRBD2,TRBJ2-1,CASSQDQGLAGYNEQFF,TGTGCCAGCAGCCAAGATCAGGGACTAGCGGGATACAATGAGCAGTTCTTC